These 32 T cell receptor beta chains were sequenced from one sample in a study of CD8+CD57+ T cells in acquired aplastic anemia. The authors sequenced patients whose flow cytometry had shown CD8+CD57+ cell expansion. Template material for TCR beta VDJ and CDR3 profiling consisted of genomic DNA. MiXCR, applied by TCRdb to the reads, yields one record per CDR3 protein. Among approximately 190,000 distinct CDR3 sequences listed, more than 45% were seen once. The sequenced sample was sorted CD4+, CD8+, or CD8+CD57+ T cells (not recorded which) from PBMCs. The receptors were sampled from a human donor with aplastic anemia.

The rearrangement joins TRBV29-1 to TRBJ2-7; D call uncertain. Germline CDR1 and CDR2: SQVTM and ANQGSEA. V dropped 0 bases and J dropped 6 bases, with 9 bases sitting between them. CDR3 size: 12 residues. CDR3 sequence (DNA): TGCAGCGTTGAAGATGGGGTAACCGAGCAGTACTTC. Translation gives CSVEDGVTEQYF.

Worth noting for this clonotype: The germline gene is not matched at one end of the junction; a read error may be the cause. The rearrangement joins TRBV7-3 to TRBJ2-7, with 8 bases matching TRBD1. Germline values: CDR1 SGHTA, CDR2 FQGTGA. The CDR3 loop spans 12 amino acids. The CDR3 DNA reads TGTGCCAGCAGCTTAGCTGGACAGGGCTCAGTCTTC. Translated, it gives CASSLAGQGSVF.

This chain's CDR3 is CASRKPGENIQYF. The CDR3 nucleotides read TGTGCCTCCCGAAAACCGGGGGAAAACATTCAGTACTTC. The chain joins TRBV30 to TRBJ2-4; maybe TRBD2 (6 bases). The CDR3 spans 13 residues. CDR1 and CDR2 (germline): GTSNPN, SVGIG (reference sequence). V was clipped by 7 bases and J by 5 bases, with 15 bases between them.

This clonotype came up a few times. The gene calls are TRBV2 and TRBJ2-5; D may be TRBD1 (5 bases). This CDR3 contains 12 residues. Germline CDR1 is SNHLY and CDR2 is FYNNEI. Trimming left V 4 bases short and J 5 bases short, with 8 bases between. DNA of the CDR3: TGTGCCAGCAGTGCCAGGGTCGAGACCCAGTACTTC. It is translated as CASSARVETQYF.

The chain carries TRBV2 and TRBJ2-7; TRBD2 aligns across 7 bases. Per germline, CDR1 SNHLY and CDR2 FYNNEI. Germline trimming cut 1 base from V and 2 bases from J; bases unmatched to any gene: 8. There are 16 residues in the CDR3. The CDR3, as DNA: TGTGCCAGCAGTGAAGGGGGGAGGGAGTCACCCTACGAGCAGTACTTC. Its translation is CASSEGGRESPYEQYF.

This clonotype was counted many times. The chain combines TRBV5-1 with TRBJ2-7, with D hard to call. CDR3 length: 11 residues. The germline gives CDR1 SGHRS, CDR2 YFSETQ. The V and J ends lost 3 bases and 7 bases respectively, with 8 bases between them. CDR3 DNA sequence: TGCGCCAGCAGCTCCTCCTGGGAGCAGTACTTC. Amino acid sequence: CASSSSWEQYF. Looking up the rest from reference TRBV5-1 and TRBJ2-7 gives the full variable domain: KAGVTQTPRYLIKTRGQQVTLSCSPISGHRSVSWYQQTPGQGLQFLFEYFSETQRNKGNFPGRFSGRQFSNSRSEMNVSTLELGDSALYLCASSSSWEQYFGPGTRLTVT.

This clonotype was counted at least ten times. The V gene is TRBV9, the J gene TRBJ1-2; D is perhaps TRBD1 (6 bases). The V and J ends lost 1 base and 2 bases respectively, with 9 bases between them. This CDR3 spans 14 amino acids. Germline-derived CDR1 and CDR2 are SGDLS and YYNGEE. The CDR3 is CASSVSDSNYGYTF. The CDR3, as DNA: TGTGCCAGCAGCGTATCGGACAGCAACTATGGCTACACCTTC.

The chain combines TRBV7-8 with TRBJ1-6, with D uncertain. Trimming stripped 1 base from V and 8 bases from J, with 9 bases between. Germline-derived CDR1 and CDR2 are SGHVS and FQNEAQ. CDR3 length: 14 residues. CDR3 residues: CASSLGPKDSPLHF. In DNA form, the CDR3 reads TGTGCCAGCAGCTTAGGCCCCAAGGATTCACCCCTCCACTTT.

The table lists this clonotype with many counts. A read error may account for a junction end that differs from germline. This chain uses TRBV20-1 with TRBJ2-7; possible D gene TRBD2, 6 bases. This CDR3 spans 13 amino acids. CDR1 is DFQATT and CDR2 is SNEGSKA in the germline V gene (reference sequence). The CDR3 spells CSALGTPAAAPLF. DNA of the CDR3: TGCAGCGCTCTCGGGACTCCTGCTGCGGCCCCTTTATTC.

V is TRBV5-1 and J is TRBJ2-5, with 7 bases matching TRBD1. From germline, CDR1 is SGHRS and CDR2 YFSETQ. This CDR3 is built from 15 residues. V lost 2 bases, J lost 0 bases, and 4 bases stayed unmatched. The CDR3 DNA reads TGCGCCAGCAGCTTAACCGGGACAGACCAAGAGACCCAGTACTTC. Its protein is CASSLTGTDQETQYF.

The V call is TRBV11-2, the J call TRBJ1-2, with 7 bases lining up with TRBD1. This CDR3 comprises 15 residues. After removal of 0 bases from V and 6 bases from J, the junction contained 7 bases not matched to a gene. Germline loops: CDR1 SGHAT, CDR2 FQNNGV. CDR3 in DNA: TGTGCCAGCAGCTTAGAAGGAAGGGGGCGAGATGGCTACACCTTC. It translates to CASSLEGRGRDGYTF. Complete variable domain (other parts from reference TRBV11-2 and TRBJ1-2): EAGVAQSPRYKIIEKRQSVAFWCNPISGHATLYWYQQILGQGPKLLIQFQNNGVVDDSQLPKDRFSAERLKGVDSTLKIQPAKLEDSAVYLCASSLEGRGRDGYTFGSGTRLTVV.

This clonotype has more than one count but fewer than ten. This CDR3 is CAISGSTGRRIEQYF. The CDR3 DNA reads TGTGCCATCAGTGGTTCGACAGGTCGAAGAATCGAGCAGTACTTC. V and J are TRBV10-3 and TRBJ2-7; TRBD1 might be the D (6 bases). V was shortened by 4 bases and J by 6 bases, with 19 bases between the two germline ends. CDR3 size: 15 residues. Germline CDR1 ENHRY, CDR2 SYGVKD.

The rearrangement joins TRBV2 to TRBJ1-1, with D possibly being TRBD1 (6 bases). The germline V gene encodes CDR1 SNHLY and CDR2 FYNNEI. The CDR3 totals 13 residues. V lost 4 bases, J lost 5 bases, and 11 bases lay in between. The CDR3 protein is CASSAGEPTEAFF. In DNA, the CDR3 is TGTGCCAGCAGTGCAGGGGAGCCAACTGAAGCTTTCTTT.

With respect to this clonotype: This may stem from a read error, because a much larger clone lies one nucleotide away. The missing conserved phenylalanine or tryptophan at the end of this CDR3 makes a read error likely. CDR3 sequence reads: CASSYGYNEQFL. The CDR3 DNA follows: TGTGCCAGCAGCTACGGCTACAATGAGCAGTTCCTC. This rearrangement joins TRBV7-3 to TRBJ2-1; D ambiguous. CDR1 is SGHTA and CDR2 is FQGTGA in the germline V gene. The CDR3 sequence is 12 residues long. Trimming shortened V by 4 bases and J by 3 bases, and 4 bases separated the two germline ends.

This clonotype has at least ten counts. The CDR3 spells CASSTDHYGYTF. The CDR3 nucleotides are TGCGCCAGCAGCACAGATCATTATGGCTACACCTTC. The rearrangement links TRBV5-1 to TRBJ1-2, with D uncertain. Per germline, CDR1 SGHRS and CDR2 YFSETQ. The CDR3 runs to 12 residues. With 4 bases removed from V and 5 bases from J, the gap between germline ends came to 9 bases.

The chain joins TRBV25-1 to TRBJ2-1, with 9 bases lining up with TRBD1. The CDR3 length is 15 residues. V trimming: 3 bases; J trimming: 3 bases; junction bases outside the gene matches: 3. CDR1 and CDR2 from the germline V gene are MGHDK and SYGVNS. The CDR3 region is CASSDMGQGYNEQFF. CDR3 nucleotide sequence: TGTGCCAGCAGTGATATGGGACAGGGCTACAATGAGCAGTTCTTC.

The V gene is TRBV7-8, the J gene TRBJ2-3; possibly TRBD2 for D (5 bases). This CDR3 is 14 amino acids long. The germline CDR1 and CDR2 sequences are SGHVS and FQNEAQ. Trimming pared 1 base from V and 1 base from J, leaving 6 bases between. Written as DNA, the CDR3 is TGTGCCAGCAGCTTAGGAGGGCGCACAGATACGCAGTATTTT. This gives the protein CASSLGGRTDTQYF.

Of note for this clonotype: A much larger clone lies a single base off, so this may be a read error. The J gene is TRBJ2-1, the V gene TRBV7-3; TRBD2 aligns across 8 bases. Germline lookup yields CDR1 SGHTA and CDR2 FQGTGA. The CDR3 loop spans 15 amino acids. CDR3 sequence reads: CAGSPRGGFVNEQFF. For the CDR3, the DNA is TGTGCCGGCAGCCCCCGGGGGGGCTTCGTCAATGAGCAGTTCTTC. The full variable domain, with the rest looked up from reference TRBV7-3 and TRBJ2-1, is GAGVSQTPSNKVTEKGKYVELRCDPISGHTALYWYRQSLGQGPEFLIYFQGTGAADDSGLPNDRFFAVRPEGSVSTLKIQRTERGDSAVYLCAGSPRGGFVNEQFFGPGTRLTVL.

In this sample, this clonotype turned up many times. The chain's CDR3 is CASSLQGSGRAVGETQYF. CDR3 in DNA: TGCGCCAGCAGCCTCCAAGGTAGCGGGAGGGCTGTAGGAGAGACCCAGTACTTC. This chain joins TRBV5-1 and TRBJ2-5; 11 positions agree with TRBD2. The CDR3 has 18 amino acids. Per germline, CDR1 SGHRS and CDR2 YFSETQ. V dropped 4 bases and J dropped 4; count of bases not matched to a gene: 15.

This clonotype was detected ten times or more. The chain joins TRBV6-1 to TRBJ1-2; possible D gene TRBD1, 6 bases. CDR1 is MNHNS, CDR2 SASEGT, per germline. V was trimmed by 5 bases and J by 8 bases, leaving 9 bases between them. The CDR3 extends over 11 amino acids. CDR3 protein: CASSSGGGYTF. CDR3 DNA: TGTGCCAGCAGTTCCGGGGGCGGCTACACCTTC.

Here the CDR3 reads CASSPPGSNEQFF. The DNA for the CDR3 is TGTGCCAGCTCACCCCCAGGGTCCAATGAGCAGTTCTTC. The chain combines TRBV18 with TRBJ2-1; D might be TRBD1 (5 bases). Germline CDR1 and CDR2: KGHSH and LQKENI. This CDR3 comprises 13 residues. Trimming removed 3 bases from V and 6 bases from J, with 9 bases in between. Full variable domain (remainder filled in from reference TRBV18 and TRBJ2-1): NAGVMQNPRHLVRRRGQEARLRCSPMKGHSHVYWYRQLPEEGLKFMVYLQKENIIDESGMPKERFSAEFPKEGPSILRIQQVVRGDSAAYFCASSPPGSNEQFFGPGTRLTVL.

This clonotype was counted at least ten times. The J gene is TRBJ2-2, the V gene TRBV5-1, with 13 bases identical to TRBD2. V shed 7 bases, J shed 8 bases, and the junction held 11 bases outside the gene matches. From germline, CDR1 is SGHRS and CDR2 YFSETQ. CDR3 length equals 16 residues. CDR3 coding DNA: TGCGCCAGCGTCTATCGACTAGCGGGAGGAGGAGGGGAGCTGTTTTTT. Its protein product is CASVYRLAGGGGELFF.

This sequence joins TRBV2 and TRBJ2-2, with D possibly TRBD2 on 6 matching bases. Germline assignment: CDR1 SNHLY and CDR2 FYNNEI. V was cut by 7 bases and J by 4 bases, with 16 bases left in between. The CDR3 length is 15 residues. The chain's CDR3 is CASTLSGTGTGELFF. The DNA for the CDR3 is TGTGCCAGCACCCTATCCGGGACTGGCACCGGGGAGCTGTTTTTT.

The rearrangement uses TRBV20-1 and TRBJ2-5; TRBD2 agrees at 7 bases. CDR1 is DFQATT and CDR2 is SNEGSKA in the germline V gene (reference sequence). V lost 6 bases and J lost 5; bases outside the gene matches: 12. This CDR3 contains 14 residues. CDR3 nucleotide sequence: TGCAGTGCAAGGTTGACTAGCAGTGTCGAGACCCAGTACTTC. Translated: CSARLTSSVETQYF.

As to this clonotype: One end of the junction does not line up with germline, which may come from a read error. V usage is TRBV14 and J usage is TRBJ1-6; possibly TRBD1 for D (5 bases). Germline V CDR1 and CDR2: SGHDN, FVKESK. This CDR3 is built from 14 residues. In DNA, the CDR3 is TGTGCCAGCAGCCAAGAGGGACGGAATTCACCCCTCTACTTT. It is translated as CASSQEGRNSPLYF.

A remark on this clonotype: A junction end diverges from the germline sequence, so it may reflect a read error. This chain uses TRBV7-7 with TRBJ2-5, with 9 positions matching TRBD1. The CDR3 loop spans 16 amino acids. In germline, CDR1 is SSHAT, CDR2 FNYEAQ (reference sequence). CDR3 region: CASSPQTGTGSETQYF. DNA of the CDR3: TGTGCTAGCAGCCCCCAAACCGGGACAGGGTCCGAGACCCAGTACTTC.

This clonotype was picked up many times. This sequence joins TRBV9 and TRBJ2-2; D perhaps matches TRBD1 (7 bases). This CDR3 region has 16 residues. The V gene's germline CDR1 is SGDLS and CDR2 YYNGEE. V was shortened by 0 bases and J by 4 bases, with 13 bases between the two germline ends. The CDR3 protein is CASSVEGQGGTGELFF. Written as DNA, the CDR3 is TGTGCCAGCAGCGTAGAAGGGCAGGGGGGCACCGGGGAGCTGTTTTTT.

The CDR3: CASSAQGTGRGYTF. In DNA, the CDR3 is TGTGCCAGCAGTGCCCAGGGGACAGGTCGGGGCTACACCTTC. V gene TRBV2 combines with J gene TRBJ1-2; 8 nucleotides match TRBD1. This CDR3 is built from 14 residues. The J segment lost 8 bases and the V segment lost 4 bases, leaving 9 bases of the junction unmatched. Germline values: CDR1 SNHLY, CDR2 FYNNEI. Looking up the rest from reference TRBV2 and TRBJ1-2 gives the full variable domain: EPEVTQTPSHQVTQMGQEVILRCVPISNHLYFYWYRQILGQKVEFLVSFYNNEISEKSEIFDDQFSVERPDGSNFTLKIRSTKLEDSAMYFCASSAQGTGRGYTFGSGTRLTVV.

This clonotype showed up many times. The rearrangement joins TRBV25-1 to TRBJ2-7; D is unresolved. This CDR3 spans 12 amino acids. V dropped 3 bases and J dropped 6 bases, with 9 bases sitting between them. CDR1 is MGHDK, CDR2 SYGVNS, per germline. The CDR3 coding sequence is TGTGCCAGCAGTGATCCCGGGTTCGAGCAGTACTTC. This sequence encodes CASSDPGFEQYF.

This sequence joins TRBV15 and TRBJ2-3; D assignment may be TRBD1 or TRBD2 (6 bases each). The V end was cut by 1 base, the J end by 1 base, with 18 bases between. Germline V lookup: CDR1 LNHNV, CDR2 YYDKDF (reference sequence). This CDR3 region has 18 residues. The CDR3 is CATSRGVRKGGRTDTQYF. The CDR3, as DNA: TGTGCCACCAGCAGAGGGGTCCGAAAGGGGGGACGCACAGATACGCAGTATTTT.

The CDR3 nucleotides are TGTGCCCAGCAGCCTAGGGTGACTGAAGCTTTCTTT. It yields the protein CAQQPRVTEAFF. The rearrangement links TRBV7-9 to TRBJ1-1; D unclear. The CDR3 spans 12 residues. The V end lost 11 bases, the J end lost 5 bases, and 15 bases lay between the germline ends. Germline assignment: CDR1 SEHNR and CDR2 FQNEAQ (reference sequence).

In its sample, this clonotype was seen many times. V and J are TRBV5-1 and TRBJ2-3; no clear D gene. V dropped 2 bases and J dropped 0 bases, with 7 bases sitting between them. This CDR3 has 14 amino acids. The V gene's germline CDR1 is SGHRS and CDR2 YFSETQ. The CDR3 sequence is CASSFLGSTDTQYF. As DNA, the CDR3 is TGCGCCAGCAGCTTCCTAGGGAGCACAGATACGCAGTATTTT.